Following are 26 T cell receptor beta chains from one sample sequenced in a study of CD8 T cells in ankylosing spondylitis. TCRdb reprocessed the 5' RACE reads with MiXCR, giving one entry per CDR3 protein. The profile shows hundreds of thousands of distinct CDR3 sequences, roughly 24% of them singletons. The sample taken for sequencing was blood, either unsorted or a sorted T cell fraction (not recorded which). The receptors stem from a male donor with ankylosing spondylitis or in good health (not recorded which).

The chain combines TRBV20-1 with TRBJ2-1; TRBD2 matches 11 bases. V was pared by 2 bases and J by 9 bases, with 12 bases of the junction left unmatched. The CDR3 extends over 16 amino acids. Germline V CDR1 and CDR2: DFQATT, SNEGSKA (reference sequence). CDR3 sequence: CSARPRLAGLRSEQFF. CDR3 nucleotide sequence: TGCAGTGCTAGACCCCGACTAGCGGGACTTCGGAGTGAGCAGTTCTTC.

The CDR3 DNA reads TGTGCCAGCAGCGGGCAACTGACTAGCGGGAGGGCCAGTGAGCAGTTCTTC. This codes for CASSGQLTSGRASEQFF. The V call is TRBV9, the J call TRBJ2-1, with 14 nucleotides matching TRBD2. Germline-derived CDR1 and CDR2 are SGDLS and YYNGEE. V trimming: 3 bases; J trimming: 9 bases; junction bases outside the gene matches: 11. This CDR3 is 17 amino acids long.

This chain uses TRBV20-1 with TRBJ2-5, with TRBD1 matching 10 bases. The CDR3 runs 13 residues. Germline CDR1 is DFQATT and CDR2 is SNEGSKA (reference sequence). The CDR3 DNA is TGCAGCGGGGACCCGGGACAGGGGGAGACCCAGTACTTC. Amino acids: CSGDPGQGETQYF.

This clonotype was found a few times. This chain joins TRBV6-1 and TRBJ1-2; 8 bases agree with TRBD1. Germline CDR1 MNHNS, CDR2 SASEGT. The ends lost 6 bases at V and 5 bases at J; junction bases unmatched: 17. The CDR3 covers 17 residues. CDR3 sequence reads: CASSRGLSGTGDYGYTF. CDR3 in DNA: TGTGCCAGCAGCCGGGGCCTCTCCGGGACAGGAGATTATGGCTACACCTTC.

J is TRBJ2-3 and V is TRBV12-3 or TRBV12-4; possible D gene TRBD2, 5 bases. CDR3 length equals 16 residues. V lost 4 bases and J 1 base, leaving 15 bases between the germline ends. The CDR3 spells CASSSLGVKGTDTQYF. The CDR3 region has the DNA TGTGCCAGCAGTTCACTCGGGGTCAAGGGCACAGATACGCAGTATTTT.

This clonotype was counted at least ten times. V is TRBV29-1 and J is TRBJ1-3, with D hard to call. Germline assignment: CDR1 SQVTM and CDR2 ANQGSEA. The CDR3 is 13 amino acids. Trimming cost V 5 bases and J 3 bases, with 11 bases left between them. The CDR3 DNA reads TGCAGCGTTCGGGGTCTGGGTGGAAACACCATATATTTT. It encodes CSVRGLGGNTIYF. Using reference TRBV29-1 and TRBJ1-3 for the parts outside the CDR3, the full variable domain is SAVISQKPSRDICQRGTSLTIQCQVDSQVTMMFWYRQQPGQSLTLIATANQGSEATYESGFVIDKFPISRPNLTFSTLTVSNMSPEDSSIYLCSVRGLGGNTIYFGEGSWLTVV.

The table lists this clonotype with many counts. V gene TRBV5-1 combines with J gene TRBJ2-1; TRBD2 is a possible D gene (6 bases). CDR3 size: 15 residues. V lost 1 base, J lost 3 bases, and 11 bases lay in between. Germline V gives CDR1 SGHRS, CDR2 YFSETQ. CDR3 in amino acids: CASSLPAGNYNEQFF. The CDR3, as DNA: TGCGCCAGCAGCTTGCCGGCGGGGAACTACAATGAGCAGTTCTTC.

The chain couples TRBV12-3 or TRBV12-4 to TRBJ2-1; a possible D gene is TRBD2 (5 bases). The CDR3 has 16 residues. V was trimmed by 6 bases and J by 3 bases, leaving 18 bases between them. The chain's CDR3 is CASSQTWADYYNEQFF. The CDR3 DNA sequence: TGTGCCAGCAGCCAGACATGGGCCGACTACTACAATGAGCAGTTCTTC.

This clonotype showed up many times. This chain uses TRBV11-2 with TRBJ2-5; 7 nucleotides line up with TRBD1. The V and J ends lost 6 bases and 3 bases, in that order; junction bases with no gene match: 7. The CDR3 covers 14 residues. The germline V gene encodes CDR1 SGHAT and CDR2 FQNNGV. Here the CDR3 reads CASRSGTEKETQYF. DNA of the CDR3: TGTGCCAGCAGATCCGGGACAGAGAAAGAGACCCAGTACTTC.

This clonotype was counted a few times. The chain recombines TRBV29-1 with TRBJ2-4, with 10 bases aligning to TRBD2. J gave up 8 bases and V 5 bases, and 9 bases lay outside the gene matches. Germline values: CDR1 SQVTM, CDR2 ANQGSEA. This CDR3 region has 14 residues. CDR3 DNA sequence: TGCAGCGTTTGGCTAGCGGGAGTTTTTGACATTCAGTACTTC. This gives the protein CSVWLAGVFDIQYF.

This clonotype was recorded at least ten times. The chain joins TRBV5-1 to TRBJ2-3, with 8 bases fitting TRBD2. V gave up 4 bases and J gave up 5 bases; unmatched junction bases: 12. The V gene's germline CDR1 is SGHRS and CDR2 YFSETQ. The CDR3 extends over 16 amino acids. DNA for the CDR3: TGCGCCAGCAGCCTCGACCGACCTACTAGCGGAGATACGCAGTATTTT. Its translation is CASSLDRPTSGDTQYF.

This chain joins TRBV20-1 and TRBJ2-7; possible D gene TRBD1, 6 bases. V lost 6 bases to trimming and J lost 0 bases, with 9 bases between them. The length of the CDR3 is 12 residues. Germline V CDR1 and CDR2: DFQATT, SNEGSKA (reference sequence). CDR3 loop: CSAGQTSYEQYF. In nucleotides, the CDR3 is TGCAGTGCCGGACAGACCTCCTACGAGCAGTACTTC.

This clonotype was seen ten or more times. The rearrangement links TRBV5-5 to TRBJ2-1; no reliable D call. V dropped 1 base and J dropped 9 bases, with 5 bases sitting between them. From germline, CDR1 is SGHKS and CDR2 YYEKEE (reference sequence). The CDR3 runs 11 residues. The CDR3 DNA reads TGTGCCAGCAGCTTGAAGGTTGAGCAGTTCTTC. Translated, it gives CASSLKVEQFF.

Ten or more counts support this clonotype. The chain recombines TRBV28 with TRBJ2-3, with a tentative D call TRBD1 (6 bases). V lost 8 bases to trimming and J lost 7 bases, with 22 bases between them. CDR1 is MDHEN, CDR2 SYDVKM, per germline. CDR3 size: 15 residues. In DNA, the CDR3 is TGTGCCAGCGGGTCCGCCGGGACACTCATCCATACGCAGTATTTT. This encodes CASGSAGTLIHTQYF.

V and J are TRBV12-3 or TRBV12-4 and TRBJ2-5; no clear D gene. V lost 2 bases and J lost 5, with 6 bases in between. The CDR3 consists of 12 residues. The DNA of the CDR3 is TGTGCCAGCAGTTTACTGGGGGAGACCCAGTACTTC. This gives the protein CASSLLGETQYF.

This clonotype was recorded many times. The chain uses TRBV27 and TRBJ2-1, with D possibly TRBD1 on 6 matching bases. V lost 2 bases to trimming and J lost 6 bases, with 14 bases between them. Germline V gene lookup returns CDR1 MNHEY and CDR2 SMNVEV (reference sequence). The CDR3 runs 15 residues. CDR3: CASSLKTGLRNEQFF. The CDR3, as DNA: TGTGCCAGCAGTTTAAAGACAGGTCTGCGCAATGAGCAGTTCTTC.

There are many counts of this clonotype. The chain joins TRBV9 to TRBJ1-2; TRBD1 agrees at 8 bases. The V gene end was trimmed by 4 bases and the J gene end by 8 bases; junction bases not matched to a gene: 7. Germline CDR1 SGDLS, CDR2 YYNGEE. This CDR3 comprises 13 residues. CDR3 DNA: TGTGCCAGCAGCCCAGGGGGCAGGGTAGGCTACACCTTC. Its translation: CASSPGGRVGYTF.

This chain joins TRBV20-1 and TRBJ2-7, with 8 bases that match TRBD2. With V trimmed by 0 bases and J by 4 bases, 8 bases remained unmatched. Per the germline V gene, CDR1 is DFQATT and CDR2 is SNEGSKA (reference sequence). This CDR3 contains 15 residues. The CDR3 here is CSARDRGGRRYEQYF. In nucleotides, the CDR3 is TGCAGTGCTAGAGACCGGGGCGGGAGGCGGTACGAGCAGTACTTC.

The chain joins TRBV2 to TRBJ2-1, with D perhaps TRBD2 (6 bases). V dropped 4 bases and J dropped 9 bases, with 7 bases sitting between them. The CDR3 loop spans 11 amino acids. Germline-derived CDR1 and CDR2 are SNHLY and FYNNEI. CDR3 sequence reads: CASSAGVEQFF. CDR3 in DNA: TGTGCCAGCAGTGCGGGAGTTGAGCAGTTCTTC.

The gene calls are TRBV6-2 or TRBV6-3 and TRBJ2-1; 8 bases map to TRBD2. V was clipped by 3 bases and J by 2 bases; unmatched bases: 6. The CDR3 contains 16 residues. Germline CDR1 and CDR2: MNHEY and SVGEGT. CDR3 bases: TGTGCCAGCAGTTATCTTGGCGGGGGGACCTACAATGAGCAGTTCTTC. Translated: CASSYLGGGTYNEQFF.

This chain links TRBV9 with TRBJ1-1; maybe TRBD1 (5 bases). The V end lost 4 bases, the J end lost 10 bases, and 32 bases lay between the germline ends. The CDR3 sequence is 18 residues long. Germline loops: CDR1 SGDLS, CDR2 YYNGEE. The CDR3 here is CASSPEWGVGSSYLGAFF. The DNA for the CDR3 is TGTGCCAGCAGCCCAGAGTGGGGCGTTGGCAGTTCCTACCTCGGAGCTTTCTTT.

This clonotype was detected ten times or more. CDR3 loop: CSARQGSNGYTF. The CDR3, as DNA: TGCAGTGCTCGACAGGGATCGAATGGCTACACCTTC. This rearrangement joins TRBV20-1 to TRBJ1-2, with 7 bases aligning to TRBD1. The ends lost 5 bases at V and 6 bases at J; junction bases unmatched: 6. The CDR3 extends over 12 amino acids. Germline V gives CDR1 DFQATT, CDR2 SNEGSKA (reference sequence).

There are many counts of this clonotype. The V and J genes are TRBV4-3 and TRBJ2-3, with TRBD2 identical over 7 bases. The CDR3 covers 15 residues. The germline V gene encodes CDR1 LGHNA and CDR2 YSLEER. With 1 base clipped from V and 4 bases from J, the junction kept 5 bases outside the gene matches. CDR3 loop: CASSQGGRGADTQYF. Here the CDR3 DNA reads TGCGCCAGCAGCCAAGGCGGGAGAGGAGCAGATACGCAGTATTTT.

For the CDR3, the DNA is TGTGCCAGCAGCTTAGCTCAGGAGGGCCCTCGGCAGTACTTC. This codes for CASSLAQEGPRQYF. The chain employs TRBV7-8 and TRBJ2-7; D might be TRBD2 (6 bases). The V gene lost 0 bases and the J gene lost 9 bases, with 15 bases spanning the gap. CDR1 and CDR2 (germline): SGHVS, FQNEAQ. The CDR3 has 14 residues. Complete variable domain (other parts from reference TRBV7-8 and TRBJ2-7): GAGVSQSPRYKVAKRGQDVALRCDPISGHVSLFWYQQALGQGPEFLTYFQNEAQLDKSGLPSDRFFAERPEGSVSTLKIQRTQQEDSAVYLCASSLAQEGPRQYFGPGTRLTVT.

This clonotype has ten or more counts. This chain joins TRBV7-9 and TRBJ2-1; tentatively, D is TRBD2 (6 bases). Germline V gene sequence: CDR1 SEHNR, CDR2 FQNEAQ (reference sequence). CDR3 length: 14 amino acids. V lost 7 bases to trimming and J lost 3 bases, with 13 bases between them. The DNA of the CDR3 is TGTGCCAGCACCCGACTAGGGCTCTACAATGAGCAGTTCTTC. Translated, it gives CASTRLGLYNEQFF.

The chain is built from TRBV5-1 and TRBJ1-1, with D perhaps TRBD1 (5 bases). CDR3 size: 14 residues. The V gene lost 6 bases and the J gene lost 5 bases, with 17 bases spanning the gap. CDR1 SGHRS and CDR2 YFSETQ come from the germline V gene. The CDR3 coding sequence is TGCGCCAGCACTTACGATCTCGGGGGAACTGAAGCTTTCTTT. Protein: CASTYDLGGTEAFF.